A single sample is the source of the 27 T cell receptor beta chains below, sequenced in a study of blood T cell repertoires in COVID-19. Only in-frame clones appear in the TCRdb table, and some are missing; sequencing was by immunoSEQ multiplex PCR. The table records under 75,000 clones, approximately 84% of them present only once. Sequenced: peripheral blood. Receptors originate from a man between 60 and 75 years old with COVID-19, enrolled during active disease.

This clone counts as medium-sized. The rearrangement links TRBV6-2 or TRBV6-3 to TRBJ1-2; D might be TRBD1 (5 bases). The CDR3 is made up of 15 amino acids. The V gene lost 0 bases and the J gene lost 8 bases, with 16 bases spanning the gap. CDR1 and CDR2 from the germline V gene are MNHEY and SVGEGT. DNA for the CDR3: TGTGCCAGCAGTTACTCGGATCTCCAGGGAGGAGGCTACACCTTC. This sequence encodes CASSYSDLQGGGYTF.

V gene TRBV18 combines with J gene TRBJ2-1; 9 bases match TRBD1. Per germline, CDR1 KGHSH and CDR2 LQKENI. V lost 1 base to trimming and J lost 10 bases; unmatched junction nucleotides: 8. The CDR3 is made up of 15 amino acids. CDR3 sequence: CASSPLGGQGGEQFF. The CDR3 region has the DNA TGTGCCAGCTCACCACTGGGGGGACAGGGTGGCGAGCAGTTCTTC.

The chain couples TRBV24-1 to TRBJ1-1; D possibly corresponds to TRBD1 (5 bases). Deletions cut 2 bases from V and 5 bases from J, with 11 bases between. The CDR3 runs to 14 residues. CDR1 KGHDR and CDR2 SFDVKD come from the germline V gene. The CDR3 DNA reads TGTGCCACCAGTGATTCTTCCAGGGTGACTGAAGCTTTCTTT. Translation: CATSDSSRVTEAFF.

The V call is TRBV7-3, the J call TRBJ1-1, with 10 bases fitting TRBD1. Germline CDR1 reads SGHTA; CDR2 reads FQGTGA. There are 16 residues in the CDR3. Trimming at V came to 5 bases and at J to 5 bases, leaving 11 bases not matched to a gene. CDR3: CASSTTGGASGTEAFF. CDR3 sequence (DNA): TGTGCCAGCAGCACGACAGGGGGCGCCTCTGGAACTGAAGCTTTCTTT.

V gene TRBV2 combines with J gene TRBJ2-3; 9 bases match TRBD1. V gave up 3 bases and J gave up 5 bases; unmatched junction bases: 9. This CDR3 comprises 16 residues. Germline assignment: CDR1 SNHLY and CDR2 FYNNEI. The CDR3, as DNA: TGTGCCAGCAGTGATGAAACAGGGGGCATTATAGATACGCAGTATTTT. Its translation: CASSDETGGIIDTQYF.

The rearrangement joins TRBV29-1 to TRBJ1-6; the D gene is possibly TRBD1 (5 bases). V was shortened by 7 bases and J by 6 bases, with 13 bases between the two germline ends. Germline V gives CDR1 SQVTM, CDR2 ANQGSEA. The CDR3 runs to 13 residues. The CDR3 loop is CSASTAFNSPLHF. DNA for the CDR3: TGCAGCGCCTCGACAGCTTTTAATTCACCCCTCCACTTT.

The chain combines TRBV29-1 with TRBJ2-3, with D possibly being TRBD1 (5 bases). Per germline, CDR1 SQVTM and CDR2 ANQGSEA. The length of the CDR3 is 13 residues. V was cut by 5 bases and J by 0 bases, with 9 bases left in between. The CDR3 sequence is CSVRRASTDTQYF. For the CDR3, the DNA is TGCAGCGTTCGCAGGGCCAGCACAGATACGCAGTATTTT.

The V and J genes are TRBV30 and TRBJ1-5, with unresolved D. The CDR3 loop spans 13 amino acids. Germline V CDR1 and CDR2: GTSNPN, SVGIG (reference sequence). V lost 1 base and J lost 6, with 10 bases in between. The CDR3 DNA is TGTGCCTGGAGTGCTACGGGAGGTCAGCCCCAGCATTTT. It translates to CAWSATGGQPQHF.

V gene TRBV6-5 combines with J gene TRBJ2-5, with a tentative D call TRBD1 (7 bases). The CDR3 sequence is 15 residues long. Germline CDR1 is MNHEY and CDR2 is SVGAGI. Trimming left V 2 bases short and J 5 bases short, with 15 bases between. CDR3 loop: CASSYQVGGQETQYF. The CDR3 DNA reads as TGTGCCAGCAGTTACCAGGTCGGGGGACAGGAGACCCAGTACTTC.

This chain connects TRBV11-2 to TRBJ2-7, with D possibly matching TRBD2 (6 bases). Germline V gene lookup returns CDR1 SGHAT and CDR2 FQNNGV. V lost 3 bases and J 0 bases, leaving 15 bases between the germline ends. The CDR3 covers 16 residues. CDR3 amino acids: CASSFLGGRTSYEQYF. As DNA, the CDR3 is TGTGCCAGCAGCTTTCTAGGTGGGAGGACCTCCTACGAGCAGTACTTC.

V gene TRBV19 combines with J gene TRBJ2-7, with TRBD1 identical over 8 bases. The CDR3 runs 14 residues. Germline CDR1 is LNHDA and CDR2 is SQIVND (reference sequence). J lost 3 bases, V lost 5 bases, and 6 bases had no gene match. The CDR3 here is CASSERGQDYEQYF. CDR3 nucleotide sequence: TGTGCCAGTAGTGAACGGGGACAGGACTACGAGCAGTACTTC.

This clone has more than one count but fewer than ten. CDR3 sequence: CASSLWAESGNTIYF. The CDR3 DNA is TGTGCCAGCAGTTTATGGGCTGAGTCTGGAAACACCATATATTTT. The chain joins TRBV27 to TRBJ1-3; D remains unclear. Looked up from germline, CDR1 is MNHEY and CDR2 is SMNVEV (reference sequence). The V gene lost 1 base and the J gene lost 1 base, with 8 bases spanning the gap. CDR3 length: 15 residues.

This clone was recorded a few times. The V gene is TRBV28, the J gene TRBJ1-4, with D maybe TRBD1 (5 bases). There are 15 residues in the CDR3. Germline CDR1 reads MDHEN; CDR2 reads SYDVKM. The V and J ends lost 3 bases and 0 bases respectively, with 8 bases between them. The CDR3 is CASSLAGTTNEKLFF. CDR3 sequence (DNA): TGTGCCAGCAGTTTGGCAGGGACAACTAATGAAAAACTGTTTTTT.

This chain uses TRBV29-1 with TRBJ2-1; 9 bases align to TRBD1. The germline gives CDR1 SQVTM, CDR2 ANQGSEA. The CDR3 has 14 amino acids. V trimming: 6 bases; J trimming: 6 bases; junction bases outside the gene matches: 9. CDR3 coding DNA: TGCAGCGTAGTTACACAGGGGGCCATCAATGAGCAGTTCTTC. Its translation: CSVVTQGAINEQFF.

The chain couples TRBV7-7 to TRBJ2-5; TRBD2 matches at 7 bases. The CDR3 extends over 16 amino acids. CDR1 is SSHAT and CDR2 is FNYEAQ in the germline V gene (reference sequence). V lost 8 bases and J lost 5; bases outside the gene matches: 17. The CDR3, as DNA: TGTGCCAGCTCACGGGGGGAGAGCCATGAGGGGGAGACCCAGTACTTC. It encodes CASSRGESHEGETQYF. Full variable domain (missing parts from reference TRBV7-7 and TRBJ2-5): GAGVSQSPRYKVTKRGQDVTLRCDPISSHATLYWYQQALGQGPEFLTYFNYEAQPDKSGLPSDRFSAERPEGSISTLTIQRTEQRDSAMYRCASSRGESHEGETQYFGPGTRLLVL.

The chain couples TRBV5-1 to TRBJ1-3; D possibly corresponds to TRBD1 (5 bases). The CDR3 runs to 16 residues. Germline V gene lookup returns CDR1 SGHRS and CDR2 YFSETQ. The V gene lost 3 bases and the J gene lost 0 bases, with 13 bases spanning the gap. The CDR3 reads CASSSAPGGSGNTIYF. As DNA, the CDR3 is TGCGCCAGCAGCTCGGCACCGGGGGGCTCTGGAAACACCATATATTTT.

This clone was seen a few times. CDR3 nucleotides: TGTGCCACGGGACAGGGCTACGAGCAGTACTTC. Protein product: CATGQGYEQYF. The chain recombines TRBV10-3 with TRBJ2-7, with 9 bases identical to TRBD1. The germline gives CDR1 ENHRY, CDR2 SYGVKD. The CDR3 runs to 11 residues. V lost 10 bases, J lost 3 bases, and 1 base stayed unmatched.

This clone was counted only a few times. V gene TRBV18 combines with J gene TRBJ1-4, with TRBD1 identical over 7 bases. J lost 4 bases, V lost 6 bases, and 5 bases had no gene match. The CDR3 is 14 amino acids. CDR1 and CDR2 (germline): KGHSH, LQKENI. The CDR3 DNA is TGTGCCAGCTCGCCCGGGACAGATAATGAAAAACTGTTTTTT. This gives the protein CASSPGTDNEKLFF.

This clone appeared a few times. The rearrangement joins TRBV2 to TRBJ1-3; possible D gene TRBD1, 5 bases. The CDR3 spans 18 residues. V was cut by 2 bases and J by 0 bases, with 17 bases left in between. Germline V gives CDR1 SNHLY, CDR2 FYNNEI. The CDR3 is CASSERGAGGSSGNTIYF. In nucleotides, the CDR3 is TGTGCCAGCAGTGAAAGGGGAGCAGGAGGGTCCTCTGGAAACACCATATATTTT.

This clone was counted a few times. The rearrangement uses TRBV6-5 and TRBJ1-3; 7 nucleotides match TRBD1. V shed 10 bases and J 2 bases; nucleotides not matched to a gene: 8. CDR1 MNHEY and CDR2 SVGAGI come from the germline V gene. The CDR3 consists of 14 residues. The CDR3 sequence is CATNTGTAGNTIYF. CDR3 DNA: TGTGCCACCAACACCGGGACAGCTGGAAACACCATATATTTT.

This clone has a handful of counts. CDR3 residues: CASTDRGVMNTEAFF. CDR3 in DNA: TGTGCCAGTACCGACAGGGGAGTTATGAACACTGAAGCTTTCTTT. The chain joins TRBV19 to TRBJ1-1, with 8 bases lining up with TRBD1. V lost 7 bases to trimming and J lost 0 bases; unmatched junction nucleotides: 7. CDR1 LNHDA and CDR2 SQIVND come from the germline V gene (reference sequence). This CDR3 spans 15 amino acids.

The rearrangement joins TRBV30 to TRBJ2-3, with D hard to call. The CDR3 runs to 15 residues. CDR1 and CDR2 (germline): GTSNPN, SVGIG (reference sequence). Trimming removed 0 bases at V and 0 bases at J, with 10 bases between. Here the CDR3 DNA reads TGTGCCTGGAGTGTTGGCGGCGCTAGCACAGATACGCAGTATTTT. It specifies CAWSVGGASTDTQYF.

The chain uses TRBV5-1 and TRBJ1-2, with TRBD1 identical over 11 bases. This CDR3 has 17 residues. The germline CDR1 and CDR2 sequences are SGHRS and YFSETQ. V shed 3 bases, J shed 5 bases, and the junction held 12 bases outside the gene matches. The CDR3 DNA is TGCGCCAGCAGCTCCAATCGCGGACAGGGGGCAAGGTATGGCTACACCTTC. This gives the protein CASSSNRGQGARYGYTF.

The V call is TRBV6-5, the J call TRBJ1-1; D is perhaps TRBD1 (6 bases). The germline V gene encodes CDR1 MNHEY and CDR2 SVGAGI. Trimming pared 6 bases from V and 2 bases from J, leaving 16 bases between. This CDR3 has 15 amino acids. In DNA, the CDR3 is TGTGCCAGCAGCCTCTACAGGGCCCAAAACACTGAAGCTTTCTTT. Protein sequence: CASSLYRAQNTEAFF.

The rearrangement links TRBV18 to TRBJ2-5; possible D gene TRBD2, 5 bases. This CDR3 is 14 amino acids long. Germline V gives CDR1 KGHSH, CDR2 LQKENI. V was cut by 0 bases and J by 4 bases, with 9 bases left in between. CDR3: CASSPPAAGETQYF. CDR3 DNA: TGTGCCAGCTCACCACCGGCGGCGGGAGAGACCCAGTACTTC.

V usage is TRBV3-1 (or the pseudogene TRBV3-2) and J usage is TRBJ2-1; tentatively, D is TRBD2 (7 bases). The CDR3 spans 17 residues. V lost 5 bases and J 5 bases, leaving 22 bases between the germline ends. Germline V gene lookup returns CDR1 LGHDT and CDR2 YNNKEL (reference sequence). The CDR3 DNA follows: TGTGCCAGCAGCACTAAGGAGGGGGGGCCCAGAGACAATGAGCAGTTCTTC. The encoded protein is CASSTKEGGPRDNEQFF.

This clone was detected once. The chain uses TRBV7-9 and TRBJ1-1; TRBD1 aligns across 10 bases. The germline gives CDR1 SEHNR, CDR2 FQNEAQ (reference sequence). V shed 5 bases and J 4 bases; nucleotides not matched to a gene: 10. This CDR3 region has 16 residues. CDR3 loop: CASSPRQGAFFTEAFF. The DNA of the CDR3 is TGTGCCAGCAGCCCAAGACAGGGGGCCTTTTTCACTGAAGCTTTCTTT.